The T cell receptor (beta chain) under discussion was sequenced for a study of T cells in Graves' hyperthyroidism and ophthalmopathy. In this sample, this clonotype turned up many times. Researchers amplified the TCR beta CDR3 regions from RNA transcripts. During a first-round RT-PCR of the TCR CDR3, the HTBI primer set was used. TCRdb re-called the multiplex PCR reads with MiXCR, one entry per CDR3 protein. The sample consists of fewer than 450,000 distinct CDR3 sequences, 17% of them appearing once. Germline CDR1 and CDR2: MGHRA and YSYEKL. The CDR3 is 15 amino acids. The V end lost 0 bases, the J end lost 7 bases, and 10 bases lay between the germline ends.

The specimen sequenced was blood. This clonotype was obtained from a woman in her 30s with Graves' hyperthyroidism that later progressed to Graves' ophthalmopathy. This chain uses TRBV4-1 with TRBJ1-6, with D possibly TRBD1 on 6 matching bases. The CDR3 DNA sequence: TGCGCCAGCAGCCAAGATGGACAGAGGAATTCACCCCTCCACTTT. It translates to CASSQDGQRNSPLHF.